This T cell receptor (beta chain) was sequenced during a study of blood T cell repertoires in COVID-19. Across the whole study: The study drew acute and convalescent COVID-19 samples from the United States, Italy and Spain. Sources were T cells, B-cell-depleted T cells, or PBMCs; the material itself was cDNA or gDNA.

The CDR3 is 15 amino acids. CDR1 is MDHEN, CDR2 SYDVKM, per germline. Trimming at V came to 6 bases and at J to 10 bases, leaving 9 bases not matched to a gene. Repertoires were generated with immunoSEQ multiplex PCR, while TCRdb's copy carries only in-frame clones and drops some. The sample includes approximately 290,000 clones, 65% to 85% of them seen just once. The Seattle patients joined while their infection was active and were tracked longitudinally afterward. The TCR comes from a person aged 65-85 years with COVID-19, enrolled during active disease. This sequence joins TRBV28 and TRBJ1-4; 12 nucleotides line up with TRBD1. Sequenced sample: peripheral blood. CDR3 in amino acids: CASSRGTGGAGKLFF. The CDR3 bases are TGTGCCAGCAGCCGAGGGACAGGGGGCGCCGGAAAACTGTTTTTT.